The clone carrying this T cell receptor beta chain came up a few times. Its antigen is undetermined. The source of the sample is a study of T cell repertoires in cytomegalovirus infection. Study in general: Public TCR beta signatures marked donors with CMV infection and the matching HLA.

From the reads, TCRdb called clonotypes with MiXCR, one entry per CDR3 protein. Of fewer than 700,000 distinct CDR3 sequences listed, less than 25% are singletons. Trimming cost V 6 bases and J 1 base, with 9 bases left between them. CDR1 and CDR2 from the germline V gene are DFQATT and SNEGSKA (reference sequence). This CDR3 is built from 12 residues. Study outcomes and limitations: Cumulative public TCR beta family frequency identified CMV carriers with the relevant HLA. In two of eight donors, the top clonotype was HLA-C-restricted CMV-specific.

The sequence derives from a human donor in good health (CMV status not recorded). Some clones in this sample may be carry-over from other donors' samples. This chain joins TRBV20-1 and TRBJ1-1; no clear D. The sequenced sample consisted of CD8+ T cells from PBMCs. This CDR3 reads CSAAPRNTEAFF. The CDR3 DNA reads TGCAGTGCCGCTCCAAGGAACACTGAAGCTTTCTTT.